The 5 T cell receptor beta chains in this list originate from one sample, sequenced in a study of siplizumab effects on memory and regulatory T cells. Clones were read by immunoSEQ multiplex PCR, and TCRdb kept only the in-frame ones, dropping some. Of some 80,000 clones listed, 95% were seen once; the top ten hold about 18%. Sequenced input: CD8+ T cells sorted from blood. These receptor sequences come from a human donor in good health.

The J gene is TRBJ2-2, the V gene TRBV7-3; TRBD1 matches at 9 bases. V lost 0 bases and J lost 7; bases outside the gene matches: 6. The CDR3 loop spans 16 amino acids. Germline V gives CDR1 SGHTA, CDR2 FQGTGA. CDR3 residues: CASSLTPTGGVGELFF. As DNA, the CDR3 is TGTGCCAGCAGCTTAACCCCCACAGGGGGCGTCGGGGAGCTGTTTTTT. Together with reference TRBV7-3 and TRBJ2-2, the CDR3 gives the full variable domain: GAGVSQTPSNKVTEKGKYVELRCDPISGHTALYWYRQSLGQGPEFLIYFQGTGAADDSGLPNDRFFAVRPEGSVSTLKIQRTERGDSAVYLCASSLTPTGGVGELFFGEGSRLTVL.

The chain is built from TRBV9 and TRBJ2-2, with 8 bases lining up with TRBD2. V was clipped by 4 bases and J by 7 bases; unmatched bases: 6. The CDR3 length is 14 residues. CDR1 is SGDLS and CDR2 is YYNGEE in the germline V gene. DNA of the CDR3: TGTGCCAGCAGCCCGGGACTAGATGGCGGGGAGCTGTTTTTT. The encoded protein is CASSPGLDGGELFF.

The CDR3 bases are TGTGCCAGCAGTTTAAGTGGGAGCCCCTACAATGAGCAGTTCTTC. Its protein product is CASSLSGSPYNEQFF. The V call is TRBV27, the J call TRBJ2-1; possible D gene TRBD2, 5 bases. V was cut by 2 bases and J by 2 bases, with 10 bases left in between. Per germline, CDR1 MNHEY and CDR2 SMNVEV (reference sequence). The CDR3 covers 15 residues.

V is TRBV4-1 and J is TRBJ2-7; possible D gene TRBD2, 6 bases. Germline V CDR1 and CDR2: MGHRA, YSYEKL. The CDR3 is 15 amino acids. V dropped 4 bases and J dropped 2 bases, with 15 bases sitting between them. The CDR3 sequence: CASSPGGGNPYEQYF. DNA for the CDR3: TGCGCCAGCAGCCCCGGAGGAGGGAATCCCTACGAGCAGTACTTC.

V is TRBV6-4 and J is TRBJ2-1; TRBD2 aligns across 13 bases. Germline V lookup: CDR1 MRHNA, CDR2 SNTAGT. The CDR3 has 16 amino acids. V lost 4 bases, J lost 4 bases, and 4 bases stayed unmatched. The CDR3 spells CASSGTSGGDYNEQFF. The CDR3 DNA follows: TGTGCCAGCAGTGGCACTAGCGGGGGGGATTACAATGAGCAGTTCTTC.